Listed below are T cell receptor beta chains from one sample, sequenced in a study of blood T cells in healthy people across ages. TCRdb reprocessed the 5' RACE reads via MiXCR and lists one record per CDR3 protein. The sample comprises about 970,000 distinct CDR3 sequences, roughly 51% of which are singletons, and over 20% rests with the top ten. The material sequenced was blood. These TCRs come from an older woman in good health. The CDR3 runs from the conserved cysteine through the conserved F or W. The order of the fields is V gene, CDR3 protein.

V: TRBV5-1; CDR3: CASSLQLNEQFF
V: TRBV30; CDR3: CAWSVDLGGTGLRYEQYF
V: TRBV11-2; CDR3: CASSLDQVDSSPQHF
V: TRBV30; CDR3: CAWSVPPPGPTAEQYF
V: TRBV9; CDR3: CASSGNLGEQYF
V: TRBV7-2; CDR3: CATGEPEYYGYTF
V: TRBV28; CDR3: CASSLIGRTYEQYF
V: TRBV5-1; CDR3: CAGSPASGTYEQYF
V: TRBV20-1; CDR3: CSALAISSYNEQFF
V: TRBV20-1; CDR3: CSASARGYEQYF
V: TRBV4-2; CDR3: CASSQQGGGELFF
V: TRBV10-3; CDR3: CAISAGSNYGYTF
V: TRBV29-1; CDR3: CSAGTEQYF
V: TRBV12-3/TRBV12-4; CDR3: CASSRQGLADTDTQYF
V: TRBV7-2; CDR3: CASSLLGLASSYNEQYF
V: TRBV7-9; CDR3: CASSLSGQGKGDYGYTF
V: TRBV11-3; CDR3: CASSVGMQGNEQFF
V: TRBV27; CDR3: CASASGTGFTDTQYF
V: TRBV2; CDR3: CASREGLAGSYEQYF
V: TRBV15; CDR3: CATRHPDTPDTQYF
V: TRBV25-1; CDR3: CASSDLTGGVDTQYF
V: TRBV3-1; CDR3: CASSHLLLNEQFF
V: TRBV20-1; CDR3: CSARGTSQETQYF
V: TRBV28; CDR3: CASSGTVNNEQFF
V: TRBV12-3/TRBV12-4; CDR3: CACNGGVTYNEQFF
V: TRBV14; CDR3: CASSQVGARGQFF
V: TRBV20-1; CDR3: CSATRKPLNTEAFF
V: TRBV7-9; CDR3: CASSLAPTSGLEETQYF
V: TRBV20-1; CDR3: CSALRGFERGRSDTQYF
V: TRBV7-9; CDR3: CASSLARRTPSTDTQYF
V: TRBV5-5; CDR3: CASSIGPQETQYF
V: TRBV27; CDR3: CASRSAGGPDEQYF
V: TRBV6-1; CDR3: CASSEQANTEAFF
V: TRBV28; CDR3: CASSNHQGLTDTQYF
V: TRBV20-1; CDR3: CSARDGARPGWETQYF
V: TRBV29-1; CDR3: CSVEGDSRYNEQFF
V: TRBV12-3/TRBV12-4; CDR3: CASSFLTTDNEQFF
V: TRBV12-3/TRBV12-4; CDR3: CASSPHRQGAVDGYTF
V: TRBV20-1; CDR3: CSATRQTGTDTQYF
V: TRBV28; CDR3: CASSLFRGPWFF
V: TRBV29-1; CDR3: CSALGGGGGEKLFF
V: TRBV12-3/TRBV12-4; CDR3: CASSSPTSGLYEQYF